This T cell receptor beta chain originates from a study of early T cells in non-severe SARS-CoV-2 infection. Via MiXCR, TCRdb re-called the 5' RACE reads, giving one row per CDR3 protein. Seen here are 40,000 to 55,000 distinct CDR3 sequences, about 13% observed once, and the top ten hold roughly a tenth. Trimming took 5 bases from V and 0 from J; bases not matched to a gene: 6. Germline-derived CDR1 and CDR2 are SGHNT and YENEEA. The CDR3 extends over 15 amino acids. The source of this sequence is an adult who was a healthcare worker with PCR-confirmed SARS-CoV-2 infection or an uninfected control (not recorded which). The sequencing sample was made of whole blood. The rearrangement joins TRBV11-3 to TRBJ1-1; TRBD1 aligns across 7 bases. CDR3 protein: CASSLHRGMNTEAFF. The CDR3 DNA reads as TGTGCCAGCAGCCTACACAGGGGAATGAACACTGAAGCTTTCTTT.